The 5 T cell receptor beta chains below were found in one sample sequenced in a study of metastatic and nonmetastatic thyroid tumors (dated by TCRdb to between 2020 and 2021). Before undergoing thyroid surgery, none of the patients had been given any kind of treatment. The library was produced with PCR. TCRdb shows the sequencer as Illumina HiSeq 4000. TCRdb ran its own pipeline on the public reads, namely fastp trimming at Q25 and MiXCR clone calling, and kept in-frame beta chains. Across this sample there are roughly 42,000 clones, with about 20% seen only once. The ten top clones hold approximately 15% of the sample. Input material: tumor tissue. The receptor set was obtained from a female donor with papillary thyroid cancer or a benign thyroid nodule (not recorded which). Some clones in this sample may be carry-over from other donors' samples.

This clone was detected ten times or more. The chain is built from TRBV20-1 and TRBJ1-5; D gene unclear. Trimming took 3 bases from V and 7 from J, leaving 16 bases between them. The CDR3 has 14 residues. Germline V gene sequence: CDR1 DFQATT, CDR2 SNEGSKA (reference sequence). CDR3 amino acids: CSARRPDPGQPQHF. The CDR3, as DNA: TGCAGTGCTAGGCGACCCGACCCGGGGCAGCCCCAGCATTTT.

This clone appeared many times. Other DNA sequences from this sample encode an identical CDR3 as well. The chain recombines TRBV5-1 with TRBJ1-1, with 7 positions matching TRBD1. Germline V gene data show CDR1 as SGHRS and CDR2 as YFSETQ. This CDR3 region has 16 residues. The J segment lost 5 bases and the V segment lost 4 bases, leaving 14 bases of the junction unmatched. CDR3 coding DNA: TGCGCCAGCAGCCCGGGTGACGACAGGGTTAAAACTGAAGCTTTCTTT. Its protein product is CASSPGDDRVKTEAFF.

Note on this clone: Given a much more abundant clone one base away, this may be a read error. This chain connects TRBV15 to TRBJ2-1; maybe TRBD1 (6 bases). Germline V gene data show CDR1 as LNHNV and CDR2 as YYDKDF (reference sequence). CDR3 length: 17 residues. V gave up 1 base and J gave up 4 bases, with 17 bases separating them. The CDR3 loop reads CATSRARGDTPYNEQFF. The CDR3, as DNA: TGTGCCACCAGCAGAGCCCGTGGGGACACCCCTTACAATGAGCAGTTCTTC. Complete variable domain (other parts from reference TRBV15 and TRBJ2-1): DAMVIQNPRYQVTQFGKPVTLSCSQTLNHNVMYWYQQKSSQAPKLLFHYYDKDFNNEADTPDNFQSRRPNTSFCFLDIRSPGLGDTAMYLCATSRARGDTPYNEQFFGPGTRLTVL.

This clone was found a few times. This chain joins TRBV20-1 and TRBJ2-7, with D uncertain. CDR1 DFQATT and CDR2 SNEGSKA come from the germline V gene (reference sequence). The CDR3 is made up of 11 amino acids. Trimming stripped 5 bases from V and 3 bases from J, with 8 bases between. The DNA of the CDR3 is TGCAGTGCTTCCTGGAACTACGAGCAGTACTTC. Translating it yields CSASWNYEQYF.

This chain connects TRBV5-1 to TRBJ1-6, with D uncertain. Germline CDR1 and CDR2: SGHRS and YFSETQ. The V end lost 0 bases, the J end lost 7 bases, and 11 bases lay between the germline ends. The CDR3 contains 15 residues. The CDR3, as DNA: TGCGCCAGCAGCTTGGAGTGGGAGGGAAATTCACCCCTCCACTTT. Protein: CASSLEWEGNSPLHF.